This T cell receptor beta chain derives from a study of T cells in Graves' hyperthyroidism and ophthalmopathy. Concerning this clonotype: Its antigen remains unidentified.

This CDR3 comprises 14 residues. CDR1 is LGHNA and CDR2 is YNFKEQ in the germline V gene. The germline V and J ends were trimmed by 0 bases and 2 bases, with 7 bases remaining between them. General study results and limits: Peripheral blood also featured most of the thyroid clonotypes expanded above 0.001.

Patients were excluded for uncontrolled infection, other autoimmune disease, pregnancy or lactation. What was amplified from RNA transcripts were TCR beta CDR3 regions. First-round RT-PCR targeting the TCR CDR3 was performed with the HTBI primer set. TCRdb reanalysed the multiplex PCR reads using MiXCR and keeps one entry per CDR3 protein. The table has roughly 700,000 distinct CDR3 sequences, approximately 40% seen once. The chain has TRBV4-2 and TRBJ1-1; D remains unclear. Sequenced: blood. The TCR was taken from a woman in her thirties or forties with Graves' hyperthyroidism. CDR3 in amino acids: CASSQETRNTEAFF. Here the CDR3 DNA reads TGTGCCAGCAGCCAAGAGACCAGAAACACTGAAGCTTTCTTT.